This entry is about one T cell receptor (beta chain). This record belongs to a study of CD8 T cells in Susac syndrome. Random hexamers were used to reverse transcribe an amount of roughly 0.45 to 1 ug RNA. TCRdb independently ran MiXCR on the immunoSEQ multiplex PCR reads; one entry per CDR3 protein. The sample carries about 90,000 distinct CDR3 sequences, 90% to 95% recorded once. Germline V gives CDR1 GTSNPN, CDR2 SVGIG (reference sequence). This CDR3 is 11 amino acids long. V lost 8 bases and J 4 bases, leaving 9 bases between the germline ends. This sequence joins TRBV30 and TRBJ2-1; D ambiguous. The TCR sequence derives from a human donor in good health. Source material: CD8+ T cells from PBMCs. The CDR3, as DNA: TGTGCCGCGGTCACATACAATGAGCAGTTCTTC. Amino acids: CAAVTYNEQFF.